The 27 T cell receptor beta chains below come from one sample, sequenced in a study of blood T cell repertoires in COVID-19. Profiled with immunoSEQ multiplex PCR; TCRdb holds only in-frame clones, not every one. The sample carries under 300,000 clones, more than 75% recorded once. Sequenced: PBMCs or T cells enriched from blood (not recorded which). Every receptor here comes from a woman aged 50 to 65 who had recovered from COVID-19.

The chain links TRBV13 to TRBJ1-6; 9 nucleotides align to TRBD1. Losses at the gene ends were 5 bases for V and 7 bases for J; bases not matched to a gene: 6. Germline assignment: CDR1 PRHDT and CDR2 FYEKMQ (reference sequence). This CDR3 has 15 amino acids. CDR3 region: CASSDRDRENSPLHF. CDR3 coding DNA: TGTGCCAGCAGCGACCGGGACAGGGAGAATTCACCCCTCCACTTT.

The chain couples TRBV10-3 to TRBJ2-7; D may be TRBD1 (6 bases). Between the trimmed V and J ends, which lost 2 bases and 6 bases, there was a span of 8 bases. CDR1 is ENHRY and CDR2 is SYGVKD in the germline V gene. The CDR3 runs to 12 residues. The CDR3 sequence is CAISEEGGEQYF. The CDR3 DNA reads TGTGCCATCAGTGAGGAAGGGGGCGAGCAGTACTTC.

The rearrangement links TRBV7-8 to TRBJ1-4; D is unclear. CDR1 and CDR2 (germline): SGHVS, FQNEAQ. Trimming took off 2 bases at V and 10 bases at J, with 8 bases between the two ends. The CDR3 consists of 12 residues. CDR3 amino acids: CASSLNSGKLFF. CDR3 sequence (DNA): TGTGCCAGCAGCTTAAATAGCGGAAAACTGTTTTTT.

CDR3 loop: CASSYTFEQAPAAGQQYF. The CDR3 nucleotides are TGTGCCAGCAGCTACACGTTTGAACAGGCGCCGGCGGCAGGTCAGCAGTACTTC. The chain employs TRBV3-1 (or the pseudogene TRBV3-2) and TRBJ2-7; tentative D call: TRBD1 (5 bases). In germline, CDR1 is LGHDT, CDR2 YNNKEL (reference sequence). Trimming shortened V by 5 bases and J by 8 bases, and 31 bases separated the two germline ends. This CDR3 is built from 18 residues.

This rearrangement joins TRBV9 to TRBJ2-5; D is perhaps TRBD2 (6 bases). Per germline, CDR1 SGDLS and CDR2 YYNGEE. Trimming cost V 3 bases and J 5 bases, with 14 bases left between them. The CDR3 runs to 14 residues. The DNA of the CDR3 is TGTGCCAGCAGCGCGGGACTCAGCCGGGAGACCCAGTACTTC. Translated: CASSAGLSRETQYF.

The chain joins TRBV2 to TRBJ2-7, with D possibly matching TRBD1 (5 bases). Germline loops: CDR1 SNHLY, CDR2 FYNNEI. V was pared by 5 bases and J by 6 bases, with 20 bases between. This CDR3 contains 15 residues. DNA of the CDR3: TGTGCCAGCAGTTCGCTAGTTAGGGGTCTCTCCGAGCAGTACTTC. Amino acids: CASSSLVRGLSEQYF.

This clone was recorded only once. This chain connects TRBV10-1 to TRBJ1-5; 8 bases align to TRBD1. The J segment lost 0 bases and the V segment lost 11 bases, leaving 3 bases of the junction unmatched. The CDR3 is 13 amino acids. The germline V gene has CDR1 WNHNN and CDR2 SYGVQD (reference sequence). The CDR3 sequence: CASGTGSNQPQHF. CDR3 in DNA: TGCGCCTCCGGGACAGGTAGCAATCAGCCCCAGCATTTT.

The J gene is TRBJ1-1, the V gene TRBV27; D unclear. The CDR3 loop spans 13 amino acids. V was pared by 9 bases and J by 5 bases, with 16 bases between. The germline V gene encodes CDR1 MNHEY and CDR2 SMNVEV (reference sequence). The CDR3 DNA is TGTGCCAGAAACTGCGGTGTTGGGACTGAAGCTTTCTTT. Translated: CARNCGVGTEAFF.

V gene TRBV19 combines with J gene TRBJ2-7; D possibly corresponds to TRBD1 (6 bases). Germline CDR1 is LNHDA and CDR2 is SQIVND (reference sequence). This CDR3 has 18 residues. Deletions cut 3 bases from V and 3 bases from J, with 24 bases between. In DNA, the CDR3 is TGTGCCAGTAGTATGGCCCCCCTACAGGGAACAAGTAGCTACGAGCAGTACTTC. Its protein is CASSMAPLQGTSSYEQYF.

The gene calls are TRBV3-1 (or the pseudogene TRBV3-2) and TRBJ2-3, with D tentatively TRBD2 (5 bases). This CDR3 spans 14 amino acids. Trimming took 4 bases from V and 4 from J, leaving 12 bases between them. The germline V gene encodes CDR1 LGHDT and CDR2 YNNKEL (reference sequence). This CDR3 is CASSPSFVSDTQYF. The CDR3 DNA sequence: TGTGCCAGCAGCCCTAGCTTTGTGTCAGATACGCAGTATTTT.

This clone was seen only once. The rearrangement links TRBV2 to TRBJ2-1; possible D gene TRBD2, 6 bases. V lost 8 bases and J lost 8, with 22 bases in between. Germline-derived CDR1 and CDR2 are SNHLY and FYNNEI. The CDR3 has 15 residues. CDR3 sequence (DNA): TGTGCCAGCCATCGGACTCACGGGAGTTTGGATGAGCAGTTCTTC. Its protein is CASHRTHGSLDEQFF.

The chain couples TRBV7-9 to TRBJ1-3, with 9 positions matching TRBD1. The V gene's germline CDR1 is SEHNR and CDR2 FQNEAQ (reference sequence). The junction had 9 bases not matched to a gene; V was cut back by 3 bases and J by 3 bases. CDR3 length equals 17 residues. The CDR3 loop is CASSLAGTGRRGNTIYF. The CDR3 region has the DNA TGTGCCAGCAGCTTGGCCGGGACAGGGAGGCGTGGAAACACCATATATTTT.

The gene calls are TRBV29-1 and TRBJ2-1, with D possibly TRBD2 on 5 matching bases. Trimming took 6 bases from V and 7 from J, leaving 13 bases between them. The CDR3 spans 12 residues. In germline, CDR1 is SQVTM, CDR2 ANQGSEA. The CDR3 protein is CSVVLLANEQFF. The CDR3 bases are TGCAGCGTCGTATTGCTAGCAAATGAGCAGTTCTTC.

The CDR3 DNA sequence: TGTGCCAGCAGCCCCGATTCCGGCGGAGAGTACAATGAGCAGTTCTTC. Protein sequence: CASSPDSGGEYNEQFF. This sequence joins TRBV5-4 and TRBJ2-1; no definite D call. In germline, CDR1 is SGHNT, CDR2 YYREEE (reference sequence). V lost 4 bases and J lost 4, with 18 bases in between. The CDR3 runs 16 residues.

This chain links TRBV10-3 with TRBJ2-7, with D possibly matching TRBD2 (6 bases). V was shortened by 8 bases and J by 0 bases, with 11 bases between the two germline ends. This CDR3 is built from 13 residues. CDR1 and CDR2 from the germline V gene are ENHRY and SYGVKD. DNA of the CDR3: TGTGCCATCCGGGCGGGACTCTCCTACGAGCAGTACTTC. This gives the protein CAIRAGLSYEQYF.

V and J are TRBV7-3 and TRBJ2-1; 7 bases agree with TRBD2. Germline-derived CDR1 and CDR2 are SGHTA and FQGTGA. Trimming took 1 base from V and 2 from J; bases not matched to a gene: 8. CDR3 length: 17 residues. The CDR3 coding sequence is TGTGCCAGCAGCTTAAGCGGGAGCGTTCGGCCCTACAATGAGCAGTTCTTC. Its protein is CASSLSGSVRPYNEQFF.

This chain uses TRBV14 with TRBJ2-1; 11 nucleotides line up with TRBD2. CDR3 size: 15 residues. Per the germline V gene, CDR1 is SGHDN and CDR2 is FVKESK. J lost 8 bases, V lost 4 bases, and 7 bases had no gene match. The CDR3 reads CASSLSGRALDEQFF. CDR3 coding DNA: TGTGCCAGCAGCCTTAGCGGGAGGGCCCTCGATGAGCAGTTCTTC.

The chain uses TRBV7-9 and TRBJ2-1, with 8 positions matching TRBD2. The CDR3 totals 16 residues. V trimming: 1 base; J trimming: 7 bases; junction bases outside the gene matches: 9. Germline V gives CDR1 SEHNR, CDR2 FQNEAQ (reference sequence). The CDR3, as DNA: TGTGCCAGCAGCTTAGGGTCTAGCGGGCAGGGAAATGAGCAGTTCTTC. Amino acid sequence: CASSLGSSGQGNEQFF.

This sequence joins TRBV18 and TRBJ2-5, with D uncertain. The germline V gene has CDR1 KGHSH and CDR2 LQKENI. The CDR3 is 14 amino acids. Trimming left V 3 bases short and J 0 bases short, with 8 bases between. This chain's CDR3 is CASSPRPDQETQYF. The CDR3 DNA reads TGTGCCAGCTCACCCAGGCCGGACCAAGAGACCCAGTACTTC.

The chain employs TRBV28 and TRBJ1-1; TRBD1 matches 8 bases. This CDR3 is built from 14 residues. V was pared by 3 bases and J by 5 bases, with 5 bases of the junction left unmatched. CDR1 is MDHEN, CDR2 SYDVKM, per germline. The CDR3 DNA follows: TGTGCCAGCAGTTTGAACAGGGGGTTGACTGAAGCTTTCTTT. Translation gives CASSLNRGLTEAFF.

This chain connects TRBV29-1 to TRBJ2-1, with 9 bases identical to TRBD1. This CDR3 has 19 residues. The germline gives CDR1 SQVTM, CDR2 ANQGSEA. Germline trimming cut 1 base from V and 3 bases from J; bases unmatched to any gene: 16. The DNA for the CDR3 is TGCAGCGTTGAAGCCCCGGGACAGGGTGTCCAAGGGGTCTACAATGAGCAGTTCTTC. Protein sequence: CSVEAPGQGVQGVYNEQFF.

The chain is built from TRBV7-9 and TRBJ2-1; D unresolved. Trimming pared 7 bases from V and 6 bases from J, leaving 7 bases between. The CDR3 loop spans 11 amino acids. Germline V gene sequence: CDR1 SEHNR, CDR2 FQNEAQ (reference sequence). The CDR3 sequence is CASIPFNEQFF. The CDR3 DNA follows: TGTGCCAGCATTCCTTTCAATGAGCAGTTCTTC.

The rearrangement joins TRBV28 to TRBJ2-7; TRBD1 might be the D (6 bases). Per germline, CDR1 MDHEN and CDR2 SYDVKM. V was shortened by 7 bases and J by 5 bases, with 12 bases between the two germline ends. The CDR3 totals 12 residues. The CDR3 spells CASTDDRNEQYF. CDR3 DNA: TGTGCCAGCACCGACGACAGGAACGAGCAGTACTTC.

For the CDR3, the DNA is TGTGCCAGCAGCTGGGGACAGGGAGGCTTCAATGAGCAGTTCTTC. It encodes CASSWGQGGFNEQFF. V is TRBV11-3 and J is TRBJ2-1, with 9 bases matching TRBD1. Germline lookup yields CDR1 SGHNT and CDR2 YENEEA. The V gene end was trimmed by 4 bases and the J gene end by 6 bases; junction bases not matched to a gene: 7. CDR3 length: 15 residues. The entire variable domain, with the rest obtained from reference TRBV11-3 and TRBJ2-1, is as follows: EAGVVQSPRYKIIEKKQPVAFWCNPISGHNTLYWYLQNLGQGPELLIRYENEEAVDDSQLPKDRFSAERLKGVDSTLKIQPAELGDSAVYLCASSWGQGGFNEQFFGPGTRLTVL.

The chain combines TRBV30 with TRBJ1-6; no definite D call. Trimming left V 4 bases short and J 7 bases short, with 8 bases between. Germline V gene lookup returns CDR1 GTSNPN and CDR2 SVGIG (reference sequence). The CDR3 is 12 residues long. The CDR3 DNA follows: TGTGCCTGGAAAATCAAAAATTCACCCCTCCACTTT. Protein: CAWKIKNSPLHF.

The chain carries TRBV4-2 and TRBJ1-4; the match to TRBD1 covers 8 bases. This CDR3 is built from 18 residues. CDR1 and CDR2 (germline): LGHNA, YNFKEQ. J lost 8 bases, V lost 0 bases, and 14 bases had no gene match. CDR3 sequence reads: CASSQDQGQEGAGEKLFF. The CDR3 coding sequence is TGTGCCAGCAGCCAAGATCAGGGACAGGAGGGGGCTGGCGAAAAACTGTTTTTT.

The chain is built from TRBV28 and TRBJ2-2, with D hard to call. CDR3 length: 12 residues. The germline gives CDR1 MDHEN, CDR2 SYDVKM. The V end was cut by 4 bases, the J end by 4 bases, with 4 bases between. CDR3 protein: CASSSVTGELFF. Written as DNA, the CDR3 is TGTGCCAGCAGTTCCGTCACCGGGGAGCTGTTTTTT.